The present entry profiles one TCR beta chain with its context. Its antigen is still unknown. No base quality values were provided; no much bigger clone lies one nucleotide off. The sample comes from a study of cytomegalovirus exposure and HLA in healthy donors (dated by TCRdb to about 2017). About the study as a whole: An earlier analysis of a few hundred of the donors reported roughly 300 Gb of sequence data and 95 million to 120 million unique TCR beta sequences obtained from about 179 million T cells. Roughly 300 gigabases of sequencing data and around 80 million unique TCR sequences made up an early release that covered under 750 HLA-typed donors. Of the 350 to 450 genotyped donors, over 80% were placed in the genetic ancestry cluster associated with self-reported Caucasian donors. The study aimed to test whether cataloging public T cell receptors could reveal signatures of past pathogen exposure. The T cell repertoires of about 700 subjects were profiled by immunosequencing and related to cytomegalovirus serostatus. Besides the first cohort of roughly 660 subjects, a separate validation cohort made up of 120 different subjects was used. To predict cytomegalovirus infection status, the study brought together high-throughput TCR immunosequencing, statistical association of individual TCRs with disease status, and machine learning. A later analysis re-examined previously published TCR beta repertoires from more than 550 donors and added high-resolution HLA genotyping to investigate patterns of TCR occurrence. Rather than drawing on any new phenotypic data, the later analysis identified candidate immune exposures from TCR beta sequences and the way those sequences occurred across donors. In an earlier analysis of a few hundred of the donors, high-throughput TCR beta sequencing was used to judge whether each TCR beta V gene segment behaved as functional or pseudogenic. Donor age, sex, ethnicity and CMV serostatus were collected together with the repertoire data. A later genetic analysis used genome-wide SNP genotypes for about 65% of the roughly 670 donors, treating that subset as a discovery cohort. All discovery cohort repertoires had been generated using a single sequencing platform. HLA typing covered class I and class II loci at four-digit resolution. The number of typed donors differed by locus: about 629-630 for A, B, C, DRB1 and DQB1; approximately 520 for DQA1; some 610 for DPA1; and some 430 for DPB1. Four to six DR-DQ haplotypes were handled as single units for association and clustering, since linkage in the cohort was strong. On average, around 230,000 unique TCR beta nucleotide sequences were sequenced per donor among 398 genotyped donors of the cohort, with roughly a sixth of those sequences being non-productive.

What the work shows at the level of the full study, not this receptor alone: The classifier was reported to diagnose cytomegalovirus status with high specificity and sensitivity in both the original cohort and the validation cohort. The sequencing pipeline was judged likely to have produced a cluster of highly shared sequence variants as a technical artifact. When HLA alleles, especially DR and DQ, strongly co-occurred, attributing TCR associations to individual alleles was difficult. A later analysis associated 15,000 to 20,000 TCR beta sequences with specific HLA alleles at a false discovery rate of 0.05. About 15 rarely observed V segments, including chromosome 9 orphons, were excluded from the earlier analysis of some 590 of the donors because counts were too low. Immune exposure information for the cohort was limited to CMV serostatus. In a later analysis, HLA-associated TCR beta chains were found to be more clonally expanded and to have lower generation probabilities than equally common non-associated chains. A few of the identified cytomegalovirus-associated TCR beta chains were confirmed in vitro to be specific for cytomegalovirus antigens. According to the authors, the approach could potentially be generalized to other disease states and immunological phenotypes. A further reported finding was that TCR beta sequences accurately predicted the HLA-A and HLA-B alleles for most subjects in the first cohort. A later analysis reported that several top co-occurrence clusters appeared linked to parvovirus B19, influenza, CMV and Epstein-Barr virus. In a later analysis, most CMV-associated TCR beta chains were found to appear HLA-restricted, with HLA associations seemingly driven largely by CMV exposure. Because some donors lacked HLA typing at each locus, the association tests relied only on the typed subset. This cohort had only TCR beta chains sequenced, and the lack of alpha or paired-chain data limited which features could be detected. The presence/absence analyses assumed that sequencing depth was roughly uniform across donors, and that assumption may not be true. The 87-base-pair reads could not distinguish some IMGT-functional V segments, including TRBV6-2 and TRBV6-3, so those segments were excluded. Linkage disequilibrium might explain the correlated functional status among segregating V segments, but an unknown experimental factor could not be ruled out. Most TCR sequences were seen in very few donors, while some public TCRs were found in many individuals. In a later genetic analysis, a missense DCLRE1C variant was associated with V-gene and J-gene trimming of TCR beta chains, and the association was replicated in an independent cohort. In an earlier analysis of over 550 of the donors, most TCR beta V segments were observed in productive rearrangements about 87% or about 30% of the time, broadly matching IMGT annotations. In a later analysis, TCR association rates were found to vary across HLA loci, with the most associated TCRs seen for DRB1 alleles and the fewest for HLA-C alleles. A total of fewer than 200 TCR beta chains were listed by the study as associated with cytomegalovirus. Compared with the approximately 670-donor mean, donors in an Asian-associated ancestry cluster had fewer N-insertions in productive TCRs, according to a later genetic analysis.

In total, 600 or so healthy bone marrow donors made up the cohort. At the time of sampling, every cohort member was nominally healthy, though immune exposures that went unrecorded were likely present. The donor was CMV seronegative and belonged to the group of more than 300 seronegative cohort members. Each donor provided a peripheral blood sample, and peripheral blood mononuclear cells were used for TCR beta sequencing. The Qiagen DNeasy Blood Extraction Kit was used to extract genomic DNA from the blood cell samples. Library preparation employed the immunoSEQ multiplex PCR assay. For the multiplex PCR, a mixture combining 60 forward primers for TCR Vbeta segments and 13 reverse primers for TCR Jbeta segments was used. Amplification of the CDR3 region of rearranged TCR beta genes was performed with a multiplex PCR assay on genomic DNA. On the Illumina HiSeq System, the amplified TCR beta libraries were sequenced as 87-base-pair reads. Turning to the authors' computational methods: Across the 640 or so repertoires, a later analysis counted around 80 million unique TCR beta chains, 9 million to 14 million of which were shared by at least two donors. A nearest-neighbor algorithm error-corrected the raw reads and collapsed the reads into unique sequences, merging closely related sequences to remove PCR and sequencing errors. To assign V, D and J gene segments, CDR3 sequences were aligned to IMGT reference sequences. For a sequence to be retained, a match of at least six nucleotides was required to both a V gene segment and a J gene segment. A rearrangement counted as productive if the CDR3 had no stop codons and remained in frame with V and J, and every other rearrangement counted as non-productive. Following IMGT convention, CDR3 was defined as the stretch from the second conserved V-encoded cysteine up to the conserved J-encoded phenylalanine. In an earlier analysis of around 600 of the donors, sequences lacking an unambiguous match to a single V gene segment were excluded. In an earlier analysis of 450 to 700 of the donors, V segments were called functional above 56.7% productive rearrangements and were called segregating when the between-donor standard deviation exceeded 5%. A statistical classification framework was built to diagnose cytomegalovirus status from the catalog of TCR beta chain sequences. A later analysis assigned V and J genes by comparing TCR nucleotide sequences with IMGT/GENE-DB human TR gene sequences. A later analysis assigned CDR3 sequences and most-parsimonious VDJ recombination scenarios with the TCRdist pipeline. In a later analysis, each TCR beta chain was defined by its CDR3 amino acid sequence together with its V-gene family, and reads without a unique V-gene family were excluded. As a way to deal with suspected cross-contamination and a sequencing artifact, a later analysis dropped nearly 600 nucleotide sequences that were highly shared and had low generation probability. In a later analysis, a clonal expansion index was calculated for each public chain from normalized within-repertoire ranks of inferred template counts. A later analysis computed generation probabilities with a VDJ recombination model fitted to out-of-frame rearrangements, and checked the results against IGoR. A later analysis scored TCR-TCR, TCR-HLA and TCR-CMV co-occurrence with hypergeometric tests, applying a repertoire-size bias correction to TCR pairs. To estimate false discovery rates, a later analysis permuted the HLA or CMV assignments 20 times. In a later analysis, co-occurring TCRs were grouped with DBSCAN, and TCRdist sequence similarity was added when clustering was performed within HLA-allele-positive subsets. Co-occurrence clustering excluded repertoires with fewer than 30,000 or more than 120,000 public chains, plus five with anomalous nucleotide sharing. Not all clones reach the TCRdb copy of this immuneACCESS table, which keeps in-frame sequences only. Checked studies attribute under half of the gap to unresolved V genes and leave the rest unexplained. Clonal size and the V and J genes are those of that table, whereas D and trimming came from the DNA. Counted in this sample were around 140,000 clones; approximately 73% of them appeared once. The top ten clones comprise approximately 1.6% of the sample.

V loses 3 bases of germline sequence and J loses 5 bases, and the interval between the two ends is 7 bases. Looking up the germline V gene yields CDR1 MDHEN and CDR2 SYDVKM. The CDR3 has 12 amino acids, counting the end cysteine and phenylalanine. Just the 36-base CDR3 DNA is kept, in frame starting at base 1. The chain is encoded by TRBV28 joined to TRBJ1-2; the D gene remains uncertain. This clonotype was obtained from a woman aged 18-29 years in good health and CMV-seronegative. Material: PBMCs. The DNA sequence reads TGTGCCAGCAGTTTCGGCAGGTATGGCTACACCTTC. It specifies CASSFGRYGYTF.